These T cell receptor beta chains were read from a single sample in a study of cytomegalovirus exposure and HLA in healthy donors. Assay used: immunoSEQ multiplex PCR; TCRdb lists only in-frame clones, some missing. This sample has 150,000 or so clones; 85% to 90% occur once, and the top ten carry under 8%. The sequenced sample consisted of PBMCs. The receptors originated from a woman in her 30s in good health and CMV-seropositive. The CDR3 runs from the conserved cysteine through the conserved F or W. D genes are given only for firm matches. Clone size is given for some rows only: seen once, a few or many times, or a class if the clone is expanded.

v_gene	j_gene	len	d_gene	abundance	CDR3nt	CDR3aa
TRBV10-3	TRBJ2-1	17	TRBD2	NA	TGTGCCATCAGTACCATCGAAGGACTAGCGGAGGTAAATGAGCAGTTCTTC	CAISTIEGLAEVNEQFF
TRBV11-2	TRBJ2-5	16	TRBD2	NA	TGTGCCAGCAGCTTTACTAGCGGGGTGGCACAAGAGACCCAGTACTTC	CASSFTSGVAQETQYF
TRBV4-1	TRBJ1-6	15	NA	NA	TGCGCCAGCAGCCAAGACGGCTCCTATAATTCACCCCTCCACTTT	CASSQDGSYNSPLHF
TRBV5-6	TRBJ2-5	13	TRBD2	NA	TGTGCCAGCAGCTCTCTAGCGGCGGAGACCCAGTACTTC	CASSSLAAETQYF
TRBV7-2	TRBJ1-1	16	NA	NA	TGTGCCAGCAGCCCTCCGGCGGGCCCCCTGTACACTGAAGCTTTCTTT	CASSPPAGPLYTEAFF
TRBV7-9	TRBJ1-2	13	NA	NA	TGTGCCAGCAGCTTAGCACAGGGTTATGGCTACACCTTC	CASSLAQGYGYTF
TRBV2	TRBJ2-4	12	TRBD1	NA	TGTGCCAGCAGTCCTCCCGGACAGGGGGAGTACTTC	CASSPPGQGEYF
TRBV18	TRBJ2-3	13	TRBD1	once	TGTGCCAGCCGGGACAGGAGCACAGATACGCAGTATTTT	CASRDRSTDTQYF
TRBV6-1	TRBJ2-1	19	NA	NA	TGTGCCAGCAGTGATGACAGTCCGTGGGGATCCGACGGGTCCAATGAGCAGTTCTTC	CASSDDSPWGSDGSNEQFF
TRBV7-9	TRBJ2-1	17	NA	once	TGTGCCAGCAGTACAAACCGGGGCCGGGAGAGGCTGAATGAGCAGTTCTTC	CASSTNRGRERLNEQFF
TRBV10-3	TRBJ2-1	18	TRBD1	NA	TGTGCCATCACCCCGGGACAGAGGACCACCGTCTCCTACAATGAGCAGTTCTTC	CAITPGQRTTVSYNEQFF
TRBV6-1	TRBJ1-1	13	NA	NA	TGTGCCAGCAGTGAATTGGGGCAGACTGAAGCTTTCTTT	CASSELGQTEAFF
TRBV19	TRBJ1-1	12	NA	NA	TGTGCCAGTAGTGCGGGGCCCACTGAAGCTTTCTTT	CASSAGPTEAFF
TRBV5-5	TRBJ1-6	14	NA	NA	TGTGCCAGCAGCTTCGGTTCGGTTAATTCACCCCTCCACTTT	CASSFGSVNSPLHF
TRBV5-1	TRBJ2-1	21	TRBD2	once	TGCGCCAGCAGCTTAATCCCCCTCATTGCGGGGGGGCGGAGGTCCTACAATGAGCAGTTCTTC	CASSLIPLIAGGRRSYNEQFF
TRBV27	TRBJ2-4	17	TRBD2	NA	TGTGCCAGCAGTGAAAGGGGACTAGCGGTCGACAAAAACATTCAGTACTTC	CASSERGLAVDKNIQYF